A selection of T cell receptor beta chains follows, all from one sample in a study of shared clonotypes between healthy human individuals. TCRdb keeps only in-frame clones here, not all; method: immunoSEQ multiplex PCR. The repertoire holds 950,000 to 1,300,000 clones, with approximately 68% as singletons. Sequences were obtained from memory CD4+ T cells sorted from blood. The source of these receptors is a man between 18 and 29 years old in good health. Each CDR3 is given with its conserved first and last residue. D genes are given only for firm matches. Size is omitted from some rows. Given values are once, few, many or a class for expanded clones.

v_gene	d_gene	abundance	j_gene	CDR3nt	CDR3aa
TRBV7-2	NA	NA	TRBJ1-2	TGTGCCAGCAGCTCGAACCCCAGCCAGGGTAGCCATGGCTACACCTTC	CASSSNPSQGSHGYTF
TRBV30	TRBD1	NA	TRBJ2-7	TGTGCCTGGAGTAAAGGGACAGGGACCTACGAGCAGTACTTC	CAWSKGTGTYEQYF
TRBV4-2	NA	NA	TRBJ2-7	TGTGCCAGCAGCCAAGAAAACAGGGCCTCCAACGAGCAGTACTTC	CASSQENRASNEQYF
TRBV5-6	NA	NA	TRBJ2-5	TGTGCCAGCAGCTACGATAGAAAGTTAGCTGGGACCCAGTACTTC	CASSYDRKLAGTQYF
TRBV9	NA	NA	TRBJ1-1	TGTGCCAGCAGCGTAGTACAGGAGAACACTGAAGCTTTCTTT	CASSVVQENTEAFF
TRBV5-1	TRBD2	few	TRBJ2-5	TGCGCCAGCAGCTTGGCGGCGGGGGATCAAGAGACCCAGTACTTC	CASSLAAGDQETQYF
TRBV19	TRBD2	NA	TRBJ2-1	TGTGCCAGTACTCGGACTAGCGGGGAATACAATGAGCAGTTCTTC	CASTRTSGEYNEQFF
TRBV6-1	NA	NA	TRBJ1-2	TGTGCCAGCAGTTCCATCCCCGAGAACAGCGGTGGCTACACCTTC	CASSSIPENSGGYTF
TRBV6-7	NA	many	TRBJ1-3	TGTGCCAGCAATGGGAGGGGCTCTGGAAACACCATATATTTT	CASNGRGSGNTIYF
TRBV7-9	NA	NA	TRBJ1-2	TGTGCCAGCAGCTTAAGTCCCGAGGGATTTGGCTACACCTTC	CASSLSPEGFGYTF
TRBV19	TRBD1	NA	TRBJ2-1	TGTGCCACCCAGGACAGGGGCGCTTGGAATGAGCAGTTCTTC	CATQDRGAWNEQFF
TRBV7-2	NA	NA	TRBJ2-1	TGTGCCAGCAGCCACGTCTCGGTCAATGAGCAGTTCTTC	CASSHVSVNEQFF
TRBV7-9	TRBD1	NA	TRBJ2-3	TGTGCCAGCAGCTACCAGGGGGCAGATACGCAGTATTTT	CASSYQGADTQYF
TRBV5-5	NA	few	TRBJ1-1	TGTGCCAGCAGCTTGGGCGGTAACACTGAAGCTTTCTTT	CASSLGGNTEAFF
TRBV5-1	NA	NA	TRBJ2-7	TGCGCCAGCAGCCCCTCCCTTGACAGTCGTTCCTACGAGCAGTACTTC	CASSPSLDSRSYEQYF
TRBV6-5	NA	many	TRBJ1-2	TGTGCCAGCAGGATCGAGGGTCTGGGCTACACCTTC	CASRIEGLGYTF
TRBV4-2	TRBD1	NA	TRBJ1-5	TGTGCCAGCAGCCCGACAGGGGGCAACAATCAGCCCCAGCATTTT	CASSPTGGNNQPQHF
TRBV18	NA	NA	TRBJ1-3	TGTGCCAGCTCACCAACAGTAACAGGCTCCAGCTCTGGAAACACCATATATTTT	CASSPTVTGSSSGNTIYF
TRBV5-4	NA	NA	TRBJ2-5	TGTGCCAGCAGCATAGCTATCCAAGAGACCCAGTACTTC	CASSIAIQETQYF
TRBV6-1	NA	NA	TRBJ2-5	TGTGCCAGCAGTGGCAGGGGAAGTGAGACCCAGTACTTC	CASSGRGSETQYF
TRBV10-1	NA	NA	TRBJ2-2	TGCGCCAGCAAAGAATCGAAAGGCGCCGGGGAGCTGTTTTTT	CASKESKGAGELFF
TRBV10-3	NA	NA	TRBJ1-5	TGTGCCACCAGTGCCTTGGACACTAGCAATCAGCCCCAGCATTTT	CATSALDTSNQPQHF
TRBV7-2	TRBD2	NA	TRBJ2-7	TGTGCCAGCAGCTTAGTCTGGGTCAGCGGGACCTACGAGCAGTACTTC	CASSLVWVSGTYEQYF
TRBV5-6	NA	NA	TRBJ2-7	TGTGCCAGCAGCTTAATCGGGGGACACGGGCAGGCGAGCTACGAGCAGTACTTC	CASSLIGGHGQASYEQYF
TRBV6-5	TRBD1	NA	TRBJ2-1	TGTGCCAGCAAGCCAGGGGGCTCCTACAATGAGCAGTTCTTC	CASKPGGSYNEQFF
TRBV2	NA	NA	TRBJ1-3	TGTGCCAGCAGGTCCCAGAGCCTCTCTGGAAACACCATATATTTT	CASRSQSLSGNTIYF
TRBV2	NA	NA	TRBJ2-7	TGTGCCAGCAGCAGGGAGGGGGCTCGAGGCGAGCAGTACTTC	CASSREGARGEQYF
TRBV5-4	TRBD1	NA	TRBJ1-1	TGTGCCAGCAGTCAGGACAGGGTGCTCACTGAAGCTTTCTTT	CASSQDRVLTEAFF
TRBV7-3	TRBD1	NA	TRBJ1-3	TGTGCCAGCAGCTCACAGGGGCTCTCTGGAAACACCATATATTTT	CASSSQGLSGNTIYF
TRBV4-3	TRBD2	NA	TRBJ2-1	TGCGCCAGCACCTCGCGGGCCAGCGGGACCTACAATGAGCAGTTCTTC	CASTSRASGTYNEQFF
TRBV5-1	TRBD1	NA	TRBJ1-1	TGCGCCAGCAGCTTGTTCCACAGGGGTGGTGAAGCTTTCTTT	CASSLFHRGGEAFF
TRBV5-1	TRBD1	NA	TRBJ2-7	TGCGCCAGCAGCTTCGCGGGACAGGTGACCTACGAGCAGTACTTC	CASSFAGQVTYEQYF
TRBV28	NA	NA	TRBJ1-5	TGTGCCAGCAGCCGCCCCTGGGGAGGTCAGCCCCAGCATTTT	CASSRPWGGQPQHF
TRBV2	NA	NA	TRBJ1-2	TGTGCCAGCAGTGAAGTTCGGGGGGGTGGCTATGGCTACACCTTC	CASSEVRGGGYGYTF
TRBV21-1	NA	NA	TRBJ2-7	TGTGCCAGCAGCAAAGCGGGACAGGGGAACATCATGCCCTACGAGCAGTACTTC	CASSKAGQGNIMPYEQYF
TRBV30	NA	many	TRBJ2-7	TGTGCCTGGAGTAGGAATCCCACCTACGAGCAGTACTTC	CAWSRNPTYEQYF
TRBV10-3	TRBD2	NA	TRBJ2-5	TGTGCCATCAGTGATTCGCGGGGGGCCCAAGAGACCCAGTACTTC	CAISDSRGAQETQYF
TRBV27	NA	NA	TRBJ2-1	TGTGCCAGCAGTGGAAGGACAGTTCCGCAGTTCTTC	CASSGRTVPQFF
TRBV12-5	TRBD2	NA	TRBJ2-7	TGTGCTAGTGGTTTGGTACTTGCTAGCGGGGGGGCCAGATCCTACGAGCAGTACTTC	CASGLVLASGGARSYEQYF
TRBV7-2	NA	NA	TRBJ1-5	TGTGCCAGCAGCCCCCCCCCAGGGCGAACGAATGGGACTCAGCCCCAGCATTTT	CASSPPPGRTNGTQPQHF
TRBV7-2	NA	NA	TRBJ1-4	TGTGCCAGCAGCTTAGGGATGGTTATTCAGGGCAATGAAAAACTGTTTTTT	CASSLGMVIQGNEKLFF
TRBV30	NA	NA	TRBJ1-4	TGTGCCTGGAGCTTTTTTTCAGGCGAAAAACTGTTTTTT	CAWSFFSGEKLFF